Given below is one T cell receptor beta chain in context. Its cognate antigen is unknown. This CDR3 is 15 amino acids long. Germline CDR1 and CDR2: SGHTS and YDEGEE. V was clipped by 0 bases and J by 7 bases, with 14 bases between them. The data derive from a study of shared clonotypes between healthy human individuals. General study results and limits: In contrast to clonotypes shared by all four donors, non-shared clonotypes had lower generation probabilities.

Sequencing was performed with immunoSEQ multiplex PCR; in TCRdb, only in-frame clones are kept and a portion is missing. Altogether some 2,000,000 clones are present, about 95% being singletons, with the ten largest covering 0.9% to 1.3%. The naive CD8 fraction comprised CD45RO-negative cells positively selected for CCR7 and excluded terminally differentiated effector memory CD45RA+ cells. The sample comprised naive CD8+ T cells sorted from blood. The V and J genes are TRBV5-8 and TRBJ1-5; D unclear. The TCR was taken from a man between 18 and 29 years old in good health. CDR3 region: CASSLASGPWQPQHF. CDR3 sequence (DNA): TGTGCCAGCAGCTTGGCCAGCGGGCCGTGGCAGCCCCAGCATTTT.